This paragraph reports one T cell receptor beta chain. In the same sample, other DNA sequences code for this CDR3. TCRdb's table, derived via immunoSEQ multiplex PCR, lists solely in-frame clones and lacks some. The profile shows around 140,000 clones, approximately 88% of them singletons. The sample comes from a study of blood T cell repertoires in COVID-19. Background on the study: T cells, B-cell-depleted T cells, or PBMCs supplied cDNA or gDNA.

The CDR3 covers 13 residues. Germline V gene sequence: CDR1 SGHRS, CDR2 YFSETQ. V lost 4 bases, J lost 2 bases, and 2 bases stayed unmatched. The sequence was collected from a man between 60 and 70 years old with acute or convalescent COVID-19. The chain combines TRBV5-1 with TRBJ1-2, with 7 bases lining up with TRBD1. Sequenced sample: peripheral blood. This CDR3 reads CASSPGQNYGYTF. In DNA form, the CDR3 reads TGCGCCAGCAGCCCGGGACAGAACTATGGCTACACCTTC.